These 8 T cell receptor beta chains share one sample of origin, sequenced in a study of STAT3 mutations in large granular lymphocyte leukemia (dated by TCRdb to between 2018 and 2020). These receptors have no identified antigens. Library method: the immunoSEQ multiplex PCR assay. TCRdb took over this immuneACCESS table, retaining in-frame rearrangements with V and J assigned. Such tables are incomplete; in checked studies, under half of the missing clones stem from an unresolved V gene, and the remainder is unexplained. The sample table lists around 1,900 clones, roughly three fifths of them with a count of one. Roughly 56% of the sample belongs to the ten largest clones. The study at large found these results: Every T-LGLL patient showed at least one immunodominant TCRbeta clonotype, and about half showed multiple immunodominant subclonotypes.

The material sequenced was peripheral blood mononuclear cells. These receptors were taken from a man over 45 with T-cell large granular lymphocyte leukemia. Some clones in this sample may be carry-over from other donors' samples. The age is the age at diagnosis.

The chain joins TRBV5-1 to TRBJ1-1; D call uncertain. Trimming shortened V by 0 bases and J by 0 bases, and 9 bases separated the two germline ends. The CDR3 has 15 residues. Germline values: CDR1 SGHRS, CDR2 YFSETQ. Here the CDR3 reads CASSLAIGLNTEAFF. In nucleotides, the CDR3 is TGCGCCAGCAGCTTGGCCATAGGGCTGAACACTGAAGCTTTCTTT.

The rearrangement joins TRBV7-9 to TRBJ2-1; 7 bases fit TRBD2. The CDR3 has 13 residues. Germline V CDR1 and CDR2: SEHNR, FQNEAQ (reference sequence). J was trimmed by 7 bases and V by 4 bases; bases with no gene match: 4. DNA for the CDR3: TGTGCCAGCAGCTATTGGGGGGGGAATGAGCAGTTCTTC. Encoded protein: CASSYWGGNEQFF. Full variable domain (missing parts from reference TRBV7-9 and TRBJ2-1): DTGVSQNPRHKITKRGQNVTFRCDPISEHNRLYWYRQTLGQGPEFLTYFQNEAQLEKSRLLSDRFSAERPKGSFSTLEIQRTEQGDSAMYLCASSYWGGNEQFFGPGTRLTVL.

The rearrangement uses TRBV6-5 and TRBJ1-5; TRBD1 is a possible D gene (5 bases). Trimming removed 0 bases from V and 3 bases from J, with 12 bases in between. Germline CDR1 reads MNHEY; CDR2 reads SVGAGI. The CDR3 contains 16 residues. The chain's CDR3 is CASSYSAGGNNQPQHF. The CDR3, as DNA: TGTGCCAGCAGTTACTCGGCGGGGGGAAACAATCAGCCCCAGCATTTT.

V gene TRBV13 combines with J gene TRBJ2-7; 9 nucleotides match TRBD1. V lost 7 bases and J lost 1; bases outside the gene matches: 5. This CDR3 has 14 amino acids. The germline V gene encodes CDR1 PRHDT and CDR2 FYEKMQ (reference sequence). The DNA for the CDR3 is TGTGCCAGCACCCCGGGACAGGGTTCCTACGAGCAGTACTTC. Translation gives CASTPGQGSYEQYF.

The genes are TRBV27 and TRBJ1-5; D may be TRBD1 (5 bases). Trimming left V 5 bases short and J 0 bases short, with 11 bases between. Per germline, CDR1 MNHEY and CDR2 SMNVEV (reference sequence). This CDR3 region has 15 residues. In DNA form, the CDR3 reads TGTGCCAGCAGTCCCAGGGAAGCTAGCAATCAGCCCCAGCATTTT. This codes for CASSPREASNQPQHF.

The rearrangement uses TRBV21-1 and TRBJ1-2; the listed D gene, TRBD1, was not tested against the DNA. TRBV21-1 is given as a pseudogene. There are 15 residues in the CDR3. This chain's CDR3 is CASTSKQGPAYGYTF. CDR3 coding DNA: TGTGCCAGCACCAGCAAACAGGGGCCCGCATATGGCTACACCTTC.

The CDR3: CASSPSDTEAFF. The CDR3 bases are TGTGCCAGCTCACCAAGCGACACTGAAGCTTTCTTT. The chain couples TRBV18 to TRBJ1-1; D ambiguous. V lost 2 bases to trimming and J lost 3 bases, with 4 bases between them. In germline, CDR1 is KGHSH, CDR2 LQKENI. The CDR3 consists of 12 residues.

The chain uses TRBV10-1 and TRBJ2-7; D remains ambiguous. This CDR3 region has 16 residues. CDR1 is WNHNN, CDR2 SYGVQD, per germline (reference sequence). The V and J ends lost 5 bases and 2 bases respectively, with 19 bases between them. The CDR3: CASSQTRTLRAYEQYF. The DNA for the CDR3 is TGCGCCAGCAGTCAAACACGGACCCTAAGGGCCTACGAGCAGTACTTC.